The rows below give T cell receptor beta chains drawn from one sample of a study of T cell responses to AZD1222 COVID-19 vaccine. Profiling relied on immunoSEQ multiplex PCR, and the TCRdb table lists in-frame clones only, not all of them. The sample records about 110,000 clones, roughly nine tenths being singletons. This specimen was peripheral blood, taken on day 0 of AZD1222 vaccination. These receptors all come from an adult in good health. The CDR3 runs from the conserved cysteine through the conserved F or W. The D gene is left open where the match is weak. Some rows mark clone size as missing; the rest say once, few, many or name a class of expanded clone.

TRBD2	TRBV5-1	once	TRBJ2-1	TGCGCCAGCCGCGGGGTAGCGGGGGGAGGCGAGCAGTTCTTC	CASRGVAGGGEQFF
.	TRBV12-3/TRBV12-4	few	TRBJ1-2	TGTGCCAGCAGTTTCGGCGCCCGTCAGGGCTACACCTTC	CASSFGARQGYTF
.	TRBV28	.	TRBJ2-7	TGTGCCACAAGGACACTTCCCTACGAGCAGTACTTC	CATRTLPYEQYF
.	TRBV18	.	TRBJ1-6	TGTGCCAGCTCGGTTGGAGGGGGGAGTAATTCACCCCTCCACTTT	CASSVGGGSNSPLHF
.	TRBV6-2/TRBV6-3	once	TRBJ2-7	TGTGCCAGCAGTTGGACCCGATCATCCTACGAGCAGTACTTC	CASSWTRSSYEQYF
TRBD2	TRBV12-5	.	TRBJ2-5	TGTGCTAGTGGTTTGGTACGGCTTACCGGGACTAGCGGACCAGTCGAAGAGACCCAGTACTTC	CASGLVRLTGTSGPVEETQYF
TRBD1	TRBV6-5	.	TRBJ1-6	TGTGCCAGCAGTAGCTCGCGACAGGGCCTTTCACCCCTCCACTTT	CASSSSRQGLSPLHF
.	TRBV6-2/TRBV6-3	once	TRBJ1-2	TGTGCCAGCAGCCTTGACGGATCGGGAGGCTACACCTTC	CASSLDGSGGYTF
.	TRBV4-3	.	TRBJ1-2	TGCGCCAGCAGCCAAGAACGGGCTCAACCGGTGGGCTACACCTTC	CASSQERAQPVGYTF
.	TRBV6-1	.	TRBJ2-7	TGTGCCAGCAGTGACCCCATCGAGCAGCCCTACGAGCAGTACTTC	CASSDPIEQPYEQYF
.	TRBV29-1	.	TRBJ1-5	TGCAGCGTCGCTGGGAGCAATCAGCCCCAGCATTTT	CSVAGSNQPQHF
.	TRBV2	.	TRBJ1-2	TGTGCCAGCAGTGAACGGGGCCGGGGCTATGGCTACACCTTC	CASSERGRGYGYTF
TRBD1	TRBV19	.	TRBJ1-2	TGTGCCAGTACCCCAGGACAGGGTCCCTATGGCTACACCTTC	CASTPGQGPYGYTF
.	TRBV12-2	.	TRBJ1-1	TGTGCAAGTCGCTTAGCGTATTGTGTCGTTTCCGGACAGGGGGCTCGGAAGACTGAAGCTTTCTTT	CASRLAYCVVSGQGARKTEAFF
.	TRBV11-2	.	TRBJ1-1	TGTGCCAGCAGCTTAGACAGCAACACTGAAGCTTTCTTT	CASSLDSNTEAFF
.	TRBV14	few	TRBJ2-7	TGTGCCAGCAGCCCACCGCGGGGCGAGCAGTACTTC	CASSPPRGEQYF
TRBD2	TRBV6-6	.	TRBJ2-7	TGTGCCAGCAGTTACAGCGCGGGAGGCCCCGAGAGTGAGCAGTACTTC	CASSYSAGGPESEQYF
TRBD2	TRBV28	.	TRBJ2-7	TGTGCCAGCAGTTTTATTAGCGGGGGCCGCTACGAGCAGTACTTC	CASSFISGGRYEQYF
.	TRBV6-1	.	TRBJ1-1	TGTGCCAGCAGTGAAAAGCCTAGGAACACTGAAGCTTTCTTT	CASSEKPRNTEAFF
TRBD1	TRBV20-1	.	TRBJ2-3	TGCAGTGCTAGTTTTCCGGGACAGGGGGCAGATACGCAGTATTTT	CSASFPGQGADTQYF
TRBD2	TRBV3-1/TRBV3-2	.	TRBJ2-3	TGTGCCAGCAGCCCCTGGGGCGGGGGGGCGGTCCCCACAGATACGCAGTATTTT	CASSPWGGGAVPTDTQYF
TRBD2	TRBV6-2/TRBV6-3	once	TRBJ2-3	TGTGCCAGCAGTAGCGGGGGGGCCGGGGGAGATACGCAGTATTTT	CASSSGGAGGDTQYF
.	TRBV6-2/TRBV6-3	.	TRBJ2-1	TGTGCCAGCAGCCCCCTGTGGGGCTCCTACAATGAGCAGTTCTTC	CASSPLWGSYNEQFF
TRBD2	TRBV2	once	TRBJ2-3	TGTGCCAGCAACGAGCGGGGGGGTGGCACAGATACGCAGTATTTT	CASNERGGGTDTQYF
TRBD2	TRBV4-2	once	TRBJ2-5	TGTGCCAGCAGCCTGGGACTAGCGGGGGGCCAAGAGACCCAGTACTTC	CASSLGLAGGQETQYF
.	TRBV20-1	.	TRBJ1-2	TGCAGTGCTAATAGAGACTATGGCTACACCTTC	CSANRDYGYTF
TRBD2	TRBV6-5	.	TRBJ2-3	TGTGCCAGCAGTTACTCGGGGACTAGCATCCCAGATACGCAGTATTTT	CASSYSGTSIPDTQYF
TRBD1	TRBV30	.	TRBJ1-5	TGTGCCTGGAACATCCAGGGGGCGGATCAGCCCCAGCATTTT	CAWNIQGADQPQHF
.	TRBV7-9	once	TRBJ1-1	TGTGCCAGCAGCTTAAGGGCAGGACTGAACACTGAAGCTTTCTTT	CASSLRAGLNTEAFF
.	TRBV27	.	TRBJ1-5	TGTGCCAGCAGAAAAGGGGGGGTAAATCAGCCCCAGCATTTT	CASRKGGVNQPQHF
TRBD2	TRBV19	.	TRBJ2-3	TGTGCCAGTAGTACCGGGACTAGCGGGAGGGCCACAGATACGCAGTATTTT	CASSTGTSGRATDTQYF
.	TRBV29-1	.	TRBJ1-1	TGCAGCGTTGAACAAAACACTGAAGCTTTCTTT	CSVEQNTEAFF
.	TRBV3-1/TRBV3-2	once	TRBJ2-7	TGTGCCAGCAGCCACACACTATCCCCGTCCTCCTTCTACGAGCAGTACTTC	CASSHTLSPSSFYEQYF
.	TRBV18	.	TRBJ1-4	TGTGCCAGCTCATGGGCAGGTGTTGAAAAACTGTTTTTT	CASSWAGVEKLFF
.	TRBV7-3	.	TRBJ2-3	TGTGCCAGCAGCCCAGGATATCTAGGAAGGGGCACAGATACGCAGTATTTT	CASSPGYLGRGTDTQYF
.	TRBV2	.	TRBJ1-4	TGTGCCAGCAGTGTGGGGTTAGCCTCTTTAGGAGAAAAACTGTTTTTT	CASSVGLASLGEKLFF
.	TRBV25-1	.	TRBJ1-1	TGTGCCAGCCAGAGGTTTGGCACTGAAGCTTTCTTT	CASQRFGTEAFF
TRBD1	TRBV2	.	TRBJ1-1	TGTGCCAGCAAGCCCGGGACAGGTCGAACTGAAGCTTTCTTT	CASKPGTGRTEAFF
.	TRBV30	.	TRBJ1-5	TGTGCCTGGGAAGAGGGCACCTTGAGCAATCAGCCCCAGCATTTT	CAWEEGTLSNQPQHF
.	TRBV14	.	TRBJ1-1	TGTGCCAGCAGCCTCACAGGGACGACTTTCTTT	CASSLTGTTFF
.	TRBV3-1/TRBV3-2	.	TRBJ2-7	TGTGCCAGCAGCCAAGTTGGCGGTTCCTACGAGCAGTACTTC	CASSQVGGSYEQYF
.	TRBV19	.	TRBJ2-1	TGTGCCAGTAGTACCCAGGTGGGGGAGCAGTTCTTC	CASSTQVGEQFF
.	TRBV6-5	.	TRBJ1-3	TGTGCCAGCAGTCTAGTTACTGGAAACACCATATATTTT	CASSLVTGNTIYF
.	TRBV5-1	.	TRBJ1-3	TGCGCCAGCACTGATATGGGTTCTGGAAACACCATATATTTT	CASTDMGSGNTIYF
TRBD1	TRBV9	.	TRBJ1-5	TGTGCCAGCAGCGCCGGGACAGCCAATCAGCCCCAGCATTTT	CASSAGTANQPQHF
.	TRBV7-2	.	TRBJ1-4	TGTGCCAGCAGCCCCGTGGCTACTAATGAAAAACTGTTTTTT	CASSPVATNEKLFF
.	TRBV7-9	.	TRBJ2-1	TGTGCCACCCAATACGGGGTGAACAATGAGCAGTTCTTC	CATQYGVNNEQFF
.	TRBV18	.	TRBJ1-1	TGTGCCAGCTCTCCCTTGGGGATTGACACTGAAGCTTTCTTT	CASSPLGIDTEAFF
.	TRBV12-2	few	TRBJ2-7	TGTGCAAGTCGCGCATCCGGGACAGGGACCTACGAGCAGTACTTC	CASRASGTGTYEQYF
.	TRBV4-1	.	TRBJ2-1	TGCGCCAGCAGCCAAGCCACCCATAGCTATGAGCAGTTCTTC	CASSQATHSYEQFF
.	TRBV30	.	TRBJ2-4	TGTGCCTGTTCACGACAGGGAGGGAGAAACATTCAGTACTTC	CACSRQGGRNIQYF
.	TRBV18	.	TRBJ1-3	TGTGCCAGCTCACCTGGACAAATAAGGGCTGGAAACACCATATATTTT	CASSPGQIRAGNTIYF
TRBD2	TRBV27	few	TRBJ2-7	TGTGCCAGCAGTTTCGGGGAGGGAACCGAGCAGTACTTC	CASSFGEGTEQYF
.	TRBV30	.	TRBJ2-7	TGTGCCTGGAGTCCCATGGGGGTGGGTGAGCAGTACTTC	CAWSPMGVGEQYF
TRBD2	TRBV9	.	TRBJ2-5	TGTGCCAGCAGCCCCCGTAGCGGGGGGGCGGAAGAGACCCAGTACTTC	CASSPRSGGAEETQYF
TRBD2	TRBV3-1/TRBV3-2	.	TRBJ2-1	TGTGCCAGCAGCCAGTCCGGGGGGGGCAATGAGCAGTTCTTC	CASSQSGGGNEQFF
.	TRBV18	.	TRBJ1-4	TGTGCCAGCTCACCCGGAGGGGCTTCTGAAAAACTGTTTTTT	CASSPGGASEKLFF
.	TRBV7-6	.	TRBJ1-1	TGTGCCAGCAGCGCCAGGCCCCCAGCAGGTACGAACACTGAAGCTTTCTTT	CASSARPPAGTNTEAFF
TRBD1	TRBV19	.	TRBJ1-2	TGTGCCAGTACACCTCCGGGACAGAGAGACTATGGCTACACCTTC	CASTPPGQRDYGYTF
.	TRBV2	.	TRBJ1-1	TGTGCCAGCAGTGAGTGGGGGGTTTGGAACACTGAAGCTTTCTTT	CASSEWGVWNTEAFF